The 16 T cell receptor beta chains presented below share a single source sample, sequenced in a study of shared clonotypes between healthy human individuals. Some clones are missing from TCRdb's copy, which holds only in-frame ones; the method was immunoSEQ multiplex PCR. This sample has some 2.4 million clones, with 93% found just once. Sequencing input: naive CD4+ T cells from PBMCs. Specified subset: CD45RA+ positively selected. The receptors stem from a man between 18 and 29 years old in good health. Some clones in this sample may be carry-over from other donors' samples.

The CDR3, as DNA: TGTGCCAGCAGCTTTCCTGTCAAACACAATGAGCAGTTCTTC. Protein sequence: CASSFPVKHNEQFF. The J gene is TRBJ2-1, the V gene TRBV11-1; D is ambiguous. The ends were cut back, 3 bases at V and 5 bases at J, with 11 bases in the middle. The CDR3 contains 14 residues. CDR1 and CDR2 from the germline V gene are SGHAT and FQDESV (reference sequence).

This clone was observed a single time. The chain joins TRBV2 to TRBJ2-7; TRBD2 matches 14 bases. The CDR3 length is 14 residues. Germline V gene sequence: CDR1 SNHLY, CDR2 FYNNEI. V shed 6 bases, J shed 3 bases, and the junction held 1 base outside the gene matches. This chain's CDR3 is CASRGTSGSYEQYF. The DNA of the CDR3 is TGTGCCAGCAGGGGGACTAGCGGGAGCTACGAGCAGTACTTC.

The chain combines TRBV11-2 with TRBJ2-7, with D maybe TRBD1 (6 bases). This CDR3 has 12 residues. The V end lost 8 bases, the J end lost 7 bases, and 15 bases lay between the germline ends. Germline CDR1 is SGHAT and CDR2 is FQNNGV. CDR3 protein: CASAGVVREQYF. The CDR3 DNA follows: TGTGCCAGCGCAGGGGTAGTGAGGGAGCAGTACTTC.

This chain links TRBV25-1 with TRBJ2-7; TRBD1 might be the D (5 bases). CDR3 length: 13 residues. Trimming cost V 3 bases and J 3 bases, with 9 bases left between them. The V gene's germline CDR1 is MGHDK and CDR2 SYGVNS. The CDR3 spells CASSDSDSYEQYF. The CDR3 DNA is TGTGCCAGCAGTGACTCCGACAGCTACGAGCAGTACTTC.

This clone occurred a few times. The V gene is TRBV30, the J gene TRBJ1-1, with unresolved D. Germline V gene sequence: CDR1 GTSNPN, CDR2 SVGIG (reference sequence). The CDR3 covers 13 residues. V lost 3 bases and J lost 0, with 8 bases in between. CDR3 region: CAWRPGVNTEAFF. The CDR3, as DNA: TGTGCCTGGAGGCCAGGCGTGAACACTGAAGCTTTCTTT. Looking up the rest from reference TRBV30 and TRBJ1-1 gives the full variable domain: SQTIHQWPATLVQPVGSPLSLECTVEGTSNPNLYWYRQAAGRGLQLLFYSVGIGQISSEVPQNLSASRPQDRQFILSSKKLLLSDSGFYLCAWRPGVNTEAFFGQGTRLTVV.

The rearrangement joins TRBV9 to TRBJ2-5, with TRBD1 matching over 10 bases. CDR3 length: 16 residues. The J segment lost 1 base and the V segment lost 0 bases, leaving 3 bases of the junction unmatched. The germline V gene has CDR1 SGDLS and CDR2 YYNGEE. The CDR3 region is CASSVGGTGVQETQYF. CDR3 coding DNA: TGTGCCAGCAGCGTAGGAGGGACAGGGGTCCAAGAGACCCAGTACTTC.

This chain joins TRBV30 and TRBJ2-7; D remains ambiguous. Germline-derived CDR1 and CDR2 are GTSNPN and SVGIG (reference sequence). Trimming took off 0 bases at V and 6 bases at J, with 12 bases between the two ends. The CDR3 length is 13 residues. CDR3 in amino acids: CAWSVHSRGEQYF. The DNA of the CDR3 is TGTGCCTGGAGTGTACATAGCAGAGGCGAGCAGTACTTC.

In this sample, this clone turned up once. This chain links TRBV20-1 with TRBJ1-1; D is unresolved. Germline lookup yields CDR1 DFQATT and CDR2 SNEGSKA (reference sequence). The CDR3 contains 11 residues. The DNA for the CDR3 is TGCAGGGGATTAGTGAACACTGAAGCTTTCTTT. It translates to CRGLVNTEAFF.

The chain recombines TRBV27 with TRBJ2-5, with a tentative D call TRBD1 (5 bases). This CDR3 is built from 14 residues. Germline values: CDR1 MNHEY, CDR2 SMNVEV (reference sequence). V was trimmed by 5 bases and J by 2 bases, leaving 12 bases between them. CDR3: CASSVRVGQETQYF. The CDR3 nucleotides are TGTGCCAGCAGTGTCAGGGTGGGGCAAGAGACCCAGTACTTC.

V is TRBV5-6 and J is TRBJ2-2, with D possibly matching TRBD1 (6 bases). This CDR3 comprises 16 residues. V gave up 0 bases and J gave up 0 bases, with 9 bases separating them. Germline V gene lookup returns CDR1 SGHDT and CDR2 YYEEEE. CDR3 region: CASSLDDRPNTGELFF. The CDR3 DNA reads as TGTGCCAGCAGCTTGGATGACAGGCCGAACACCGGGGAGCTGTTTTTT.

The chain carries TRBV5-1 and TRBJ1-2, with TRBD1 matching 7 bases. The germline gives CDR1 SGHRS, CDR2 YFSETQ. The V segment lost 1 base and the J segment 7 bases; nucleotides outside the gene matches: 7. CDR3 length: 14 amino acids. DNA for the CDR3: TGCGCCAGCAGCTTGAAGGAGACAGGGTTTGGCTACACCTTC. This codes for CASSLKETGFGYTF.

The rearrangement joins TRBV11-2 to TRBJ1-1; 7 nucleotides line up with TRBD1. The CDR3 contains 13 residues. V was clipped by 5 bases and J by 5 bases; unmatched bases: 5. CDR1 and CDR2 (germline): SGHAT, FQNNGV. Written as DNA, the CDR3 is TGTGCCAGCAGCCCGGGACAGTGGACTGAAGCTTTCTTT. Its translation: CASSPGQWTEAFF.

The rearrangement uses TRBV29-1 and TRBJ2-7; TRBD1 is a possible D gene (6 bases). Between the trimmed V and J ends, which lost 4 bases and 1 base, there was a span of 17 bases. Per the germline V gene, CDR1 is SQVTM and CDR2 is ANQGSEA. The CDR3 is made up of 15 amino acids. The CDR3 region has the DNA TGCAGCGTTGCCCATAGTTCACAGGGATCCTACGAGCAGTACTTC. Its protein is CSVAHSSQGSYEQYF.

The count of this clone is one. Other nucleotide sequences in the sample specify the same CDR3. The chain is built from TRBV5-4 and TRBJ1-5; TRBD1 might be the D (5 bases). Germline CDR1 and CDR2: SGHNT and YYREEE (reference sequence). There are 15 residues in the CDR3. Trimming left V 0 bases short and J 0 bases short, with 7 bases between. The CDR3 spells CASSLGGDSNQPQHF. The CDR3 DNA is TGTGCCAGCAGCTTGGGAGGGGATAGCAATCAGCCCCAGCATTTT.

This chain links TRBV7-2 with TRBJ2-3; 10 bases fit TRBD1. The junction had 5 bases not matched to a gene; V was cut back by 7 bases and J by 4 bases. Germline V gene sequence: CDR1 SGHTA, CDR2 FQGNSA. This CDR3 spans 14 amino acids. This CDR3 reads CASTYGQGADTQYF. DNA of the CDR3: TGTGCCAGCACCTACGGACAGGGGGCAGATACGCAGTATTTT.

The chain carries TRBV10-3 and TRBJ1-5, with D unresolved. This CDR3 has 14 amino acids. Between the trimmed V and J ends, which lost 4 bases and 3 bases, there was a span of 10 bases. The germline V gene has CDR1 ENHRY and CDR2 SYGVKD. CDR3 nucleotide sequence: TGTGCCATCAGTGCGTGGCTGACCAATCAGCCCCAGCATTTT. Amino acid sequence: CAISAWLTNQPQHF.